The source of this T cell receptor (beta chain) is a study of T cell changes during pregnancy in multiple sclerosis. Using immunoSEQ multiplex PCR, the repertoire was profiled, and TCRdb retains in-frame clones only, with some absent. This table has approximately 39,000 clones, 94% appearing once. This CDR3 region has 14 residues. The germline V and J ends were trimmed by 3 bases and 2 bases, with 8 bases remaining between them. The germline V gene has CDR1 MNHEY and CDR2 SMNVEV (reference sequence). This TCR was recovered from a female donor with multiple sclerosis, enrolled in a pregnancy study. The sample was CD4+ T cells from peripheral blood mononuclear cells, taken in the second trimester of pregnancy. The rearrangement joins TRBV27 to TRBJ1-5; no clear D. The CDR3 DNA reads TGTGCCAGCAGTTTTTCCCGCGGCAATCAGCCCCAGCATTTT. Translated: CASSFSRGNQPQHF.